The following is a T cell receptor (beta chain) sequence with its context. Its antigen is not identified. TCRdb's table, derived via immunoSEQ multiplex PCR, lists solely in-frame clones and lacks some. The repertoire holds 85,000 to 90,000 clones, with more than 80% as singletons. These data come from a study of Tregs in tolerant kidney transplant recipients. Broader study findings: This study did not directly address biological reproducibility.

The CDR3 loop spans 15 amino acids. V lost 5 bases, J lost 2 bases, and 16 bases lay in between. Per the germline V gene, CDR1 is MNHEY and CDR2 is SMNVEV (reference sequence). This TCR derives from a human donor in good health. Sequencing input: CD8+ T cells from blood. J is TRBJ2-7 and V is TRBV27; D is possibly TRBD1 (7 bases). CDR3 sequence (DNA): TGTGCCAGCAGTGAAGGCGGGACAGCACCCTACGAGCAGTACTTC. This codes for CASSEGGTAPYEQYF.